This T cell receptor (beta chain) was recovered during a study of blood T cells in healthy people across ages (dated by TCRdb to the mid-2010s). Regarding the study in general: Template switching captured roughly one uniquely barcoded TCR beta cDNA molecule per two T cells in model experiments. Using deep sequencing normalized with unique cDNA molecular identifiers, the study measured how TCR beta repertoire diversity changes with age. Four age groups were formed from the donors: young (average approximately 15 years), middle-aged (around 41), aged (around 62) and long-lived (about 75). The study analyzed two additional independent replicas of 1 million unique cDNA reads from the same blood draw for two donors, one aged 18 to 30 and one aged 80 or older.

The germline V end is reduced by 3 bases and the J end by 1 base; junction bases left unmatched: 3. The germline V gene encodes CDR1 SEHNR and CDR2 FQNEAQ (reference sequence). There are 16 amino acids in the CDR3, from cysteine to phenylalanine inclusive. Left in the record is the CDR3 DNA by itself, 48 bases read in frame from the first base. Library construction relied on 5' RACE. The sample was run on an Illumina HiSeq 2500. A second about 6 to 11 cycle PCR used a sample-barcoded 5' primer and a J-beta primer mix. A unique molecular identifier was introduced onto each TCR beta cDNA molecule by a template-switch 5' adaptor carrying 12 random nucleotides. Each sample yielded at least 2.5 million CDR3-containing paired-end reads. First-strand cDNA was synthesized from all RNA with the Mint cDNA synthesis kit, primed by a TRBC-specific oligonucleotide. Following uracil-DNA glycosylase treatment, a first 18-cycle PCR with universal primers M1SS and BC2_uni_R was performed on all cDNA. Concerning the study's data processing: For normalization, 1 million high-quality reads were randomly selected from each sample, with every read carrying a distinct molecular identifier. Reads sharing molecular identifiers were discarded rather than binned into consensus sequences. MiTCR, run with a Q25 quality threshold and the strictest error-elimination algorithm, handled CDR3 identification, clonotype clustering and error correction. A nonparametric unseen species model with Euler transformation was used to estimate lower-bound total TCR beta diversity. TCRdb ran its own pipeline on the public reads, namely fastp trimming at Q25 and MiXCR clone calling, and kept in-frame beta chains. All rows with the same CDR3 protein become a single entry with the most common DNA and genes. TCRdb's processing, not the study's, gives the V and J calls here. The sample records more than 900,000 distinct CDR3 sequences, roughly 28% of which are singletons. Jointly, the top ten make up roughly 10% of the sample.

The research as a whole found: Compared with the aged group, the long-lived group had more naive CD4+ T cells, fewer expanded clones and increased TCR diversity, a pattern suggesting age selection. There was a strong correlation between observed TCR beta diversity and the percentage of naive T cells measured by flow cytometry. Estimates of total diversity based on one million sequenced T cells were considered lower bounds and underestimates. Since profiling was done on bulk unsorted PBMCs, naive and antigen-experienced compartments could not be conclusively compared. Observed TCR beta diversity per million T cells fell roughly linearly with age, and a significant reduction was already apparent by age around 40. The CMV infection status of donors was not known, potentially confounding age-related changes in expanded clonotypes.

The 39 donors, aged about 6 to 95 years, were systemically healthy Caucasian individuals from Russia. Around 9.8 milliliters of peripheral blood were collected from each donor into EDTA-treated Vacutainer tubes. Ficoll-Paque density-gradient centrifugation was used to isolate PBMCs, with at least 6 million obtained per sample. Trizol reagent was used to extract total RNA from PBMCs, with at least 6 micrograms per sample. For every donor, an aliquot of PBMCs went through flow cytometry to measure the percentages of naive CD45RAhigh/CD27high T cells. Of note for this clonotype: There is no known antigen for this receptor. No quality values exist for individual bases; no much larger clone is one base distant.

This sample was also put to use in a study of T cells of mothers and their children. That second report states: Nine systemically healthy Caucasian individuals, comprising three mothers and their six children, were included as donors. cDNA synthesis used all of the extracted RNA, with roughly 1.5 ug of RNA in each 15 ul reaction. In the second PCR, the M1S primer introduced both the sample barcodes and 2-4 random nucleotides. Over 8.5 million TCR beta CDR3 reads were obtained for each mother, and approximately 3 million reads were obtained for each child. Thymic selection shapes the output of TCR recombination in a similar way in related and unrelated pairs, and inherited differences have a minor effect. Normalized repertoire overlap was always slightly but never significantly higher in related than unrelated mother-child pairs. With a sensitivity of about 100 clones per million clonotypes, no persistent microchimeric T cell clones were detected. The study used deep NGS to compare TCR beta repertoires of mothers and children, seeking features distinguishing related mother-child pairs from unrelated individuals. The mean age was around 42 +/- 4 years for the mothers and roughly 10 +/- 4 years for the children. After adapter ligation was performed with NEBNext reagents, the libraries were sequenced on an Illumina HiSeq 2000 with 100+100 nt paired-end reads. Mother and child libraries were prepared a month apart and sequenced in separate runs to prevent cross-contamination. Each donor had between 500,000 and 2,000,000 distinct TCR beta clonotypes identified. Naive TCR beta clonotypes were estimated from low-frequency clonotypes matched to each donor's FACS-determined naive share, without sorting.

The receptor was isolated from a woman in her forties in good health. The sequenced material came from blood. The sequence joins TRBV7-9 to TRBJ2-3; 11 of the junction bases match TRBD2. The CDR3 protein is CASSFGSGGGTDTQYF. Here is the DNA: TGTGCCAGCAGCTTTGGTAGCGGGGGGGGCACAGATACGCAGTATTTT.